This T cell receptor beta chain is drawn from a study of shared clonotypes between healthy human individuals. The study's findings and limits: Of the naive CD4 clonotypes, roughly 5.5% were shared across several donors. Sorted-subset sequencing was shown by rarefaction to be incomplete despite large depth. The study generally estimated greater richness for naive than memory subsets.

CD45RO-negative, CCR7-selected cells formed the naive CD8 fraction, which excluded terminally differentiated effector memory CD45RA+ cells. This clone was seen just once. Its antigen is unknown. The data were produced by immunoSEQ multiplex PCR, yet TCRdb's version contains in-frame clones alone and is incomplete. The sample lists approximately 2,000,000 clones, about 93% occurring once. Sequencing used naive CD8+ T cells from PBMCs. This TCR came from a man younger than 30 in good health. Some clones in this sample may be carry-over from other donors' samples.

The CDR3 loop reads CATSRDHSSTAYNEQFF. The CDR3 DNA reads TGTGCCACCAGCAGAGATCACAGCAGTACAGCATACAATGAGCAGTTCTTC. The chain carries TRBV15 and TRBJ2-1; D is uncertain. The V gene lost 0 bases and the J gene lost 4 bases, with 16 bases spanning the gap. The CDR3 sequence is 17 residues long. Germline loops: CDR1 LNHNV, CDR2 YYDKDF (reference sequence). Full variable domain (remainder filled in from reference TRBV15 and TRBJ2-1): DAMVIQNPRYQVTQFGKPVTLSCSQTLNHNVMYWYQQKSSQAPKLLFHYYDKDFNNEADTPDNFQSRRPNTSFCFLDIRSPGLGDTAMYLCATSRDHSSTAYNEQFFGPGTRLTVL.